Given below is one TCR beta chain in context. This sample is drawn from a study of blood T cell repertoires in COVID-19. Across the study: Collection of acute and convalescent COVID-19 samples took place in the United States, Italy and Spain. T cells, B-cell-depleted T cells, or PBMCs provided the cDNA or gDNA that served as material.

Per the study methods: For nucleated cells, counts were estimated from reference gene primer amplification. Generated by immunoSEQ multiplex PCR, the TCRdb table keeps only in-frame clones and is missing some. V, J and clone size are taken as reported in that table, and D and trimming were inferred from the DNA itself. The table lists fewer than 300,000 clones, roughly 83% of them singletons. This CDR3 comprises 15 residues. Germline lookup yields CDR1 SNHLY and CDR2 FYNNEI. V gave up 4 bases and J gave up 4 bases, with 16 bases separating them. The chain has TRBV2 and TRBJ1-2; the D gene is possibly TRBD1 (5 bases). Sequenced: peripheral blood. The receptor comes from a woman aged 70-85 years with active or convalescent COVID-19. This chain's CDR3 is CASSGGGRLRYGYTF. The CDR3 nucleotides read TGTGCCAGCAGTGGGGGGGGACGGCTCCGCTATGGCTACACCTTC.